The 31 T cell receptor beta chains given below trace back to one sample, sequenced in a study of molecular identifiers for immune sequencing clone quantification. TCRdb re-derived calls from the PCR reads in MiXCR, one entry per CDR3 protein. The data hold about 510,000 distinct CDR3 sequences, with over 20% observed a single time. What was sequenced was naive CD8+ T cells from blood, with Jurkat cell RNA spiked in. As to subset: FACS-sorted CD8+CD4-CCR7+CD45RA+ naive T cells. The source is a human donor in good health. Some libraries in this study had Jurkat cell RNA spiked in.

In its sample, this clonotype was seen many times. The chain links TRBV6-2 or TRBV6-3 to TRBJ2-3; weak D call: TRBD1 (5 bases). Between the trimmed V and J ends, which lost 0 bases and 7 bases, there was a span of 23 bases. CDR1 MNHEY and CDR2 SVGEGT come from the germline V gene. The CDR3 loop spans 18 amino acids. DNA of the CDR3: TGTGCCAGCAGTTACTCGACGGACAAGCCGGCCCAGCCTAATACGCAGTATTTT. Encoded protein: CASSYSTDKPAQPNTQYF.

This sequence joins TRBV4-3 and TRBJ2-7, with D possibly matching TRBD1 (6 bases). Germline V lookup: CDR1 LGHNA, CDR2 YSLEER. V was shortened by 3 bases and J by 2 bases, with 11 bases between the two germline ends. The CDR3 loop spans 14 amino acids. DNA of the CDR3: TGCGCCAGCAGCCACTTCAGGGGAGCCTACGAGCAGTACTTC. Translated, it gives CASSHFRGAYEQYF.

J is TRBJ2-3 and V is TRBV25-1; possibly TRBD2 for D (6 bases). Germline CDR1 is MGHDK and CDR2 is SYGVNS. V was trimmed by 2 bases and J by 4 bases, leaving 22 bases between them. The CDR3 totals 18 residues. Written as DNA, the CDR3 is TGTGCCAGCAGTGAAAAGGGCAGCCCTTTCACTAGCTCAGATACGCAGTATTTT. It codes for CASSEKGSPFTSSDTQYF.

CDR3 in DNA: TGTGCCAGCAGCCAATCAGAGTACTACGAGCAGTACTTC. It codes for CASSQSEYYEQYF. V and J are TRBV7-6 and TRBJ2-7; D remains unclear. Germline CDR1 and CDR2: SGHVS and FNYEAQ. V was shortened by 5 bases and J by 3 bases, with 11 bases between the two germline ends. This CDR3 comprises 13 residues.

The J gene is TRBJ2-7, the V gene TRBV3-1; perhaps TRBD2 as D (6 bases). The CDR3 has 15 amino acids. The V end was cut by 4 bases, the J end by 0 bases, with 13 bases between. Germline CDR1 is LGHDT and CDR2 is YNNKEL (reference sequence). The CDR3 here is CASSRLAANSYEQYF. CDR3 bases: TGTGCCAGCAGCCGGTTAGCGGCGAACTCCTACGAGCAGTACTTC.

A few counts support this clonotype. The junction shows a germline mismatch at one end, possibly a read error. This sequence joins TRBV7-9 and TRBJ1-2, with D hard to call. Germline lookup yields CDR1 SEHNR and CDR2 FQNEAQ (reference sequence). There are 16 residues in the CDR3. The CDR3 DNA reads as TGTGCCAGCAGCTCCATGGAGGCAGGAAAGAACTATGGCTACGCCTTC. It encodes CASSSMEAGKNYGYAF.

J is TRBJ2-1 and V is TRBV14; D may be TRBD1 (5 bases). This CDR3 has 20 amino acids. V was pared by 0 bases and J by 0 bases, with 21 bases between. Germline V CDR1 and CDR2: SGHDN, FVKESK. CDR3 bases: TGTGCCAGCAGCCAAGAAGGCAGGGTCAACATTGGTACCTCCTACAATGAGCAGTTCTTC. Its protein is CASSQEGRVNIGTSYNEQFF.

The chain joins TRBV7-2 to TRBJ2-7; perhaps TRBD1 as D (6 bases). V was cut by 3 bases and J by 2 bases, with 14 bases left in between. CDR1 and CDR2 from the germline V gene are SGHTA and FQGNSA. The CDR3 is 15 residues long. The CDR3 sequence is CASSFWDTAAYEQYF. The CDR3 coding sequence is TGTGCCAGCAGCTTCTGGGACACAGCCGCCTACGAGCAGTACTTC.

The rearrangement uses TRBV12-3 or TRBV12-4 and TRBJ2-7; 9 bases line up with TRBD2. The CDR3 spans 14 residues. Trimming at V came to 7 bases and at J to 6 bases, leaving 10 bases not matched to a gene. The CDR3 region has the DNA TGTGCCAGCAATACCGGACTAGCGTGGGCCGAGCAGTACTTC. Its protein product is CASNTGLAWAEQYF.

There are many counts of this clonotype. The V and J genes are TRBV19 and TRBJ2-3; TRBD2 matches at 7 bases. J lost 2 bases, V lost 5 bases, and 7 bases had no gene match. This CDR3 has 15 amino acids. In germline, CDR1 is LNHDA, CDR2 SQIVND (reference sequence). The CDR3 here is CASSPTSPPTDTQYF. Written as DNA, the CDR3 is TGTGCCAGTAGTCCGACTAGCCCTCCCACAGATACGCAGTATTTT.

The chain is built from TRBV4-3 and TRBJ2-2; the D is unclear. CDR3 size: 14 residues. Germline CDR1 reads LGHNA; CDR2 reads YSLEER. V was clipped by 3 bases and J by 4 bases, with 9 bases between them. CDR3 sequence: CASSHLGFTGELFF. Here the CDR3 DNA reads TGCGCCAGCAGCCATCTGGGATTCACCGGGGAGCTGTTTTTT.

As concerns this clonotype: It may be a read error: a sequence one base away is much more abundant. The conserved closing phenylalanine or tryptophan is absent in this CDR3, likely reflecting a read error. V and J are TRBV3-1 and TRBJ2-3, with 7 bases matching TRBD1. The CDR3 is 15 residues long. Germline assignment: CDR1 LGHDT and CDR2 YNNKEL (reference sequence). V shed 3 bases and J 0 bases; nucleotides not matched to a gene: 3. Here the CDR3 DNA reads TGTGCCAGCAGCCATACGGGACAGAGCACAGATACGCAGTATCTT. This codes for CASSHTGQSTDTQYL.

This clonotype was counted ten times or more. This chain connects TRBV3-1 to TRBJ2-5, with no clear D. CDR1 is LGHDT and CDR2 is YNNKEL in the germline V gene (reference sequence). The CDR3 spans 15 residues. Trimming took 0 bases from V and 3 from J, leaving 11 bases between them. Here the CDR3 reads CASSQDFGREETQYF. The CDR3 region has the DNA TGTGCCAGCAGCCAAGATTTCGGGCGAGAAGAGACCCAGTACTTC.

Here the CDR3 reads CASSQDRAEPYNEQFF. The CDR3 region has the DNA TGCGCCAGCAGCCAAGATCGAGCGGAGCCCTACAATGAGCAGTTCTTC. This rearrangement joins TRBV4-3 to TRBJ2-1; a possible D gene is TRBD2 (5 bases). The germline V gene has CDR1 LGHNA and CDR2 YSLEER. This CDR3 has 16 amino acids. The V end was cut by 0 bases, the J end by 2 bases, with 11 bases between.

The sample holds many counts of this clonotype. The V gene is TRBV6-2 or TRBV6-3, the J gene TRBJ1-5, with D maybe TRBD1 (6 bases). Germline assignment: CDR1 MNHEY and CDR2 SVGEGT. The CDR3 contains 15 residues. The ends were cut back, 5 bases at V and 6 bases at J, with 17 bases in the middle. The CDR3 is CASSPGATPIQPQHF. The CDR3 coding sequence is TGTGCCAGCAGTCCGGGGGCCACCCCCATTCAGCCCCAGCATTTT.

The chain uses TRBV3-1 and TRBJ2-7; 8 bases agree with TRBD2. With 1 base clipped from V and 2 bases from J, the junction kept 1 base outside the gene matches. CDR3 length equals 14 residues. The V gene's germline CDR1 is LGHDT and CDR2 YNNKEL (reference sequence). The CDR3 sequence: CASSQVLAAYEQYF. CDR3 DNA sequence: TGTGCCAGCAGCCAAGTACTAGCGGCCTACGAGCAGTACTTC.

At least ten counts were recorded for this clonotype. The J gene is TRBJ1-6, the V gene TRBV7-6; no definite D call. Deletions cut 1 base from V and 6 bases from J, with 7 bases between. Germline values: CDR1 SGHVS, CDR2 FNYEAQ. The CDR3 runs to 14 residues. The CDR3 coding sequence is TGTGCCAGCAGCTTAGACTCGTCTAATTCACCCCTCCACTTT. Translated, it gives CASSLDSSNSPLHF.

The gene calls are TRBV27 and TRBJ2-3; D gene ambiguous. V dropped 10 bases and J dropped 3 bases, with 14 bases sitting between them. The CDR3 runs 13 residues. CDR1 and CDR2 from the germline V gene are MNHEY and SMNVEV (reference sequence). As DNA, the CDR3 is TGTGCCACCAACTCCGTGAGGACAGATACGCAGTATTTT. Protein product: CATNSVRTDTQYF.

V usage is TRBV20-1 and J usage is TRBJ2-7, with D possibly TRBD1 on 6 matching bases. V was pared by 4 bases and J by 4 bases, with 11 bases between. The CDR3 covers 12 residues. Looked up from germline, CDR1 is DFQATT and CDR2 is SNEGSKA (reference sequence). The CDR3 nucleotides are TGCAGTGCTATGGCCCAGGGGTACGAGCAGTACTTC. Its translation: CSAMAQGYEQYF.

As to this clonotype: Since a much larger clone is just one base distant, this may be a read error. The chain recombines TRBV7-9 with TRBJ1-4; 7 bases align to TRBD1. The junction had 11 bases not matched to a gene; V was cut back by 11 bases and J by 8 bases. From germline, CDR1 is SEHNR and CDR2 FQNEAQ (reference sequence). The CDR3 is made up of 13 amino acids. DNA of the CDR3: TGTGCCGGCCACCAGGGGGACTCCGAAAAACTGTTTTTT. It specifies CAGHQGDSEKLFF.

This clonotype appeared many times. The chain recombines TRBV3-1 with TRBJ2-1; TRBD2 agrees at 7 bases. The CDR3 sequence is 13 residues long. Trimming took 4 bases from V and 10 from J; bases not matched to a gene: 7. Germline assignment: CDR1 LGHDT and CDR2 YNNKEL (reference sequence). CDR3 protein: CASSPGTTREQFF. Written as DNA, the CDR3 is TGTGCCAGCAGCCCTGGGACTACCCGAGAGCAGTTCTTC.

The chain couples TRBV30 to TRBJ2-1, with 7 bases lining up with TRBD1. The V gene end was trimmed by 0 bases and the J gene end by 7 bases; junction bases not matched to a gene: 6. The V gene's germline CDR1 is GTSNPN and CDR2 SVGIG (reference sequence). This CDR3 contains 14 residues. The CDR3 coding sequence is TGTGCCTGGAGTGTACAGGGGATCGGGAATGAGCAGTTCTTC. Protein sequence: CAWSVQGIGNEQFF.

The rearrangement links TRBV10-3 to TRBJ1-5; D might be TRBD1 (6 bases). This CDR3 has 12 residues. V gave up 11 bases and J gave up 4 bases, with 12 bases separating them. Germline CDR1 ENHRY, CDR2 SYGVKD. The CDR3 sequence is CAARGENQPQHF. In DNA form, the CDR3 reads TGTGCCGCCAGGGGTGAGAATCAGCCCCAGCATTTT.

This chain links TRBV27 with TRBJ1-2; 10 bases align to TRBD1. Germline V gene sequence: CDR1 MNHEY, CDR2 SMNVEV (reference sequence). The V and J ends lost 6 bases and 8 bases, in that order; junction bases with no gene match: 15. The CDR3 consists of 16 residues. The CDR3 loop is CASSEHPGTGDQGYTF. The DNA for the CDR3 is TGTGCCAGCAGCGAACACCCCGGGACAGGGGATCAAGGCTACACCTTC.

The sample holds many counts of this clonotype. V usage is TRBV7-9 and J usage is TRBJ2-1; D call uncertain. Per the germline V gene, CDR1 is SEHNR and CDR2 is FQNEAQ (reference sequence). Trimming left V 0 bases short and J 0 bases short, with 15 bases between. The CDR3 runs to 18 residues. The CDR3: CASSLALDGENSYNEQFF. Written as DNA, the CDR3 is TGTGCCAGCAGCTTAGCGCTAGACGGAGAAAACTCCTACAATGAGCAGTTCTTC. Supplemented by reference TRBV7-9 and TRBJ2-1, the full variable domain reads DTGVSQNPRHKITKRGQNVTFRCDPISEHNRLYWYRQTLGQGPEFLTYFQNEAQLEKSRLLSDRFSAERPKGSFSTLEIQRTEQGDSAMYLCASSLALDGENSYNEQFFGPGTRLTVL.

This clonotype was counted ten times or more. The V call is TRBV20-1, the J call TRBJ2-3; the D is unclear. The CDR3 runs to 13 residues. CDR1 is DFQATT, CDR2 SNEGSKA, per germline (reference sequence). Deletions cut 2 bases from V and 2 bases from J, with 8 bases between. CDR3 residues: CSARLGPTDTQYF. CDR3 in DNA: TGCAGTGCTAGATTAGGCCCCACAGATACGCAGTATTTT.

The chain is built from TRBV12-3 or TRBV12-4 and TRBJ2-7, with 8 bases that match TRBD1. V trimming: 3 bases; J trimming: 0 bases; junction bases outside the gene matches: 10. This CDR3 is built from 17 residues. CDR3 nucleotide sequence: TGTGCCAGCAGTTTTGGGACAGGAGACTCAGCCTCCTACGAGCAGTACTTC. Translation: CASSFGTGDSASYEQYF.

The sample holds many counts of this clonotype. For the CDR3, the DNA is TGTGCCAGCAGTGACAGGGATCCCACTGAAGCTTTCTTT. Translation gives CASSDRDPTEAFF. This chain joins TRBV12-3 or TRBV12-4 and TRBJ1-1; 7 bases agree with TRBD1. This CDR3 spans 13 amino acids. V lost 5 bases to trimming and J lost 4 bases; unmatched junction nucleotides: 4.

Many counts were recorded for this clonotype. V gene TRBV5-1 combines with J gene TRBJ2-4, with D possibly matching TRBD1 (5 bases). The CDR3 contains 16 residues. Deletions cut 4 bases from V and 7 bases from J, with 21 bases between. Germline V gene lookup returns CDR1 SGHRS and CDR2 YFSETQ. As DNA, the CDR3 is TGCGCCAGCAGCCCCCGTACAGGTTCGTCGGTCAACATTCAGTACTTC. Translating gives CASSPRTGSSVNIQYF.

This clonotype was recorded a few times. Written as DNA, the CDR3 is TGCAGCGTCCGAGGACAGGGGAGCAACAATGAGCAGTTCTTC. Translating gives CSVRGQGSNNEQFF. The chain combines TRBV29-1 with TRBJ2-1; 9 positions match TRBD1. Trimming cost V 6 bases and J 5 bases; bases outside gene matches: 8. Germline V gene lookup returns CDR1 SQVTM and CDR2 ANQGSEA. CDR3 length: 14 amino acids.

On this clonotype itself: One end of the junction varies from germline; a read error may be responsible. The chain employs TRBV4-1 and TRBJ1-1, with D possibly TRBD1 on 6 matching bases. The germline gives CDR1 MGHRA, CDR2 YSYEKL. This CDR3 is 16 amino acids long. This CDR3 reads CASSQDPGALNTEAFF. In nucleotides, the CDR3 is TGCGCCAGCAGTCAAGATCCGGGGGCACTGAACACTGAAGCTTTCTTT.